This TCR beta chain was sequenced during a study of early T cells in non-severe SARS-CoV-2 infection. This clonotype occurred a few times. TCRdb passed the 5' RACE reads through MiXCR, listing each CDR3 protein once. The sample includes 65,000 to 85,000 distinct CDR3 sequences, roughly 12% of them seen just once. The CDR3 length is 12 residues. Trimming stripped 5 bases from V and 1 base from J, with 8 bases between. Germline loops: CDR1 SQVTM, CDR2 ANQGSEA. Sequenced material: whole blood. The sequence was obtained from an adult who was a healthcare worker with PCR-confirmed SARS-CoV-2 infection or an uninfected control (not recorded which). This sequence joins TRBV29-1 and TRBJ1-1; D is perhaps TRBD1 (6 bases). CDR3 nucleotides: TGCAGCGTTACAGGGCGGAACACTGAAGCTTTCTTT. Amino acid sequence: CSVTGRNTEAFF.